This TCR beta chain comes out of a study of blood T cell repertoires in COVID-19. This CDR3 comprises 16 residues. V was pared by 0 bases and J by 0 bases, with 9 bases between. CDR1 LGHNA and CDR2 YNFKEQ come from the germline V gene. This clone showed up just a few times. The assay was immunoSEQ multiplex PCR, and TCRdb's table has in-frame clones only and misses some. Counted here are about 81,000 clones, 75% to 90% occurring once; the ten biggest clones make up roughly 12%. Sequenced input: peripheral blood. This sequence joins TRBV4-2 and TRBJ1-5, with D unclear. The TCR sequence derives from a man between 65 and 85 years old with active or convalescent COVID-19. The CDR3: CASSQDGEHSNQPQHF. The CDR3 coding sequence is TGTGCCAGCAGCCAAGACGGGGAACATAGCAATCAGCCCCAGCATTTT.